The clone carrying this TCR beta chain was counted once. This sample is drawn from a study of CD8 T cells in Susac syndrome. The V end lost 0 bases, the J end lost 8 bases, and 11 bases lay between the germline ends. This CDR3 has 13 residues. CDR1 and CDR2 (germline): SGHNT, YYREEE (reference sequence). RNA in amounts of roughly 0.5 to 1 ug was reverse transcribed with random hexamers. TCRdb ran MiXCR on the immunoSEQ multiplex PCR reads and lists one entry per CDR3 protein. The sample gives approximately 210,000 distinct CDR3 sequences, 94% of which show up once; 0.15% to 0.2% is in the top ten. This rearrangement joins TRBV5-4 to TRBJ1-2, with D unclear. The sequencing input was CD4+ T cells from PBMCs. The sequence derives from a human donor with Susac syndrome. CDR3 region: CASSLDPAGGYTF. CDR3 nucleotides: TGTGCCAGCAGCTTGGACCCCGCTGGGGGCTACACCTTC.